Listed below are T cell receptor beta chains from one sample, sequenced in a study of T cells in Graves' hyperthyroidism and ophthalmopathy. TCRdb processed the multiplex PCR reads anew with MiXCR; each CDR3 protein has one entry. The sample holds approximately 530,000 distinct CDR3 sequences, 20% seen once. The specimen was blood. These receptor sequences come from a man aged 40-49 years with Graves' ophthalmopathy. The CDR3 runs from the conserved cysteine through the conserved F or W. The order of the fields is clone size, J gene, D gene, V gene, CDR3 protein, CDR3 DNA. The D gene is left open where the match is weak. Clone size is shown for a subset of rows, as once, few, many or a class of expanded clone.

>many|TRBJ2-3|TRBD2|TRBV13
CASTPQAGGRDTQYF
TGTGCCAGCACTCCCCAGGCGGGAGGCAGGGATACGCAGTATTTT
>many|TRBJ1-2|-|TRBV2
CASTLPGTGPDGYTF
TGTGCCAGCACTCTTCCCGGGACGGGGCCGGATGGCTACACCTTC
>many|TRBJ2-7|-|TRBV10-3
CAISERYEQYF
TGTGCCATCAGTGAGAGATACGAGCAGTACTTC
>many|TRBJ1-2|TRBD1|TRBV28
CASSPTGGHGYTF
TGTGCCAGCAGCCCAACAGGGGGCCATGGCTACACCTTC
>few|TRBJ2-5|TRBD2|TRBV7-9
CASSLGTSGRTETQYF
TGTGCCAGCAGCTTAGGGACTAGCGGGAGGACGGAGACCCAGTACTTC
>-|TRBJ2-1|TRBD2|TRBV19
CASGAAGGYNEQFF
TGTGCCAGTGGTGCGGCGGGGGGATACAATGAGCAGTTCTTC
>few|TRBJ2-3|-|TRBV19
CASSAVADTQYF
TGTGCCAGTAGTGCGGTGGCAGATACGCAGTATTTT
>many|TRBJ2-3|-|TRBV12-3/TRBV12-4
CASSLEGRTQYF
TGTGCCAGCAGTTTAGAGGGGAGGACGCAGTATTTT
>few|TRBJ2-5|TRBD1|TRBV5-1
CASSTRQGAGETQYF
TGCGCCAGCAGCACACGACAGGGGGCAGGGGAGACCCAGTACTTC
>once|TRBJ2-3|TRBD2|TRBV9
CASSLREGGTDTQYF
TGTGCCAGCAGCCTCCGGGAGGGCGGAACAGATACGCAGTATTTT
>-|TRBJ2-7|-|TRBV4-1
CASSQAEISYEQYF
TGCGCCAGCAGCCAAGCCGAGATCTCCTACGAGCAGTACTTC
>-|TRBJ1-1|-|TRBV19
CASSISEGTEAFF
TGTGCCAGTAGTATCTCAGAGGGCACTGAAGCTTTCTTT
>few|TRBJ2-7|-|TRBV6-4
CASSEMRQFEQYF
TGTGCCAGCAGTGAAATGAGACAGTTCGAGCAGTACTTC